The TCR beta chain described here comes from a study of lymphopenia after photon versus proton radiotherapy. Sequenced by immunoSEQ multiplex PCR; TCRdb stores in-frame clones only, minus some. In the table there are about 68,000 clones, approximately 91% of which are singletons. About this clone: Its antigen is unknown.

Study-wide findings and caveats: Only patients who died were analyzed for survival; proton advantage is unproven. Proton therapy kept repertoires fairly stable, unlike photons, which gained effector/memory cells.

There are 17 residues in the CDR3. Looked up from germline, CDR1 is LGHNA and CDR2 is YNFKEQ. Trimming removed 6 bases from V and 5 bases from J; junction bases left unmatched: 12. The sequence came from a woman in her 70s with pancreatic cancer. Sequenced here: peripheral blood, sampled from a patient treated with photon-based radiotherapy. The rearrangement joins TRBV4-2 to TRBJ2-2; TRBD2 agrees at 10 bases. CDR3 protein: CASRAGSGRASTGELFF. The CDR3 coding sequence is TGTGCCAGCAGAGCTGGAAGCGGGAGGGCCTCTACCGGGGAGCTGTTTTTT.